The entry below describes one TCR beta chain. Its antigen remains unknown. The V gene lost 5 bases and the J gene lost 1 base, with 11 bases spanning the gap. CDR1 and CDR2 (germline): MDHEN, SYDVKM. The CDR3 is 14 residues long. This record belongs to a study of T cell responses to AZD1222 COVID-19 vaccine. Study conclusions and caveats: Regions 160-218 and 743-854 held dominance among vaccine-associated CD4 TCRs, which spanned spike.

The data were produced by immunoSEQ multiplex PCR, yet TCRdb's version contains in-frame clones alone and is incomplete. The sample holds around 80,000 clones, 80% to 95% seen once. The sequencing used peripheral blood, collected 28 days after the second AZD1222 dose. This chain uses TRBV28 with TRBJ1-1; no reliable D call. The clonotype comes from an adult who received the AZD1222 COVID-19 vaccine. The CDR3: CASSDGGKNTEAFF. CDR3 DNA sequence: TGTGCCAGCAGTGACGGAGGAAAGAACACTGAAGCTTTCTTT.